Shown below are 31 T cell receptor beta chains from a single sample sequenced in a study of OX40 agonist ivuxolimab in advanced cancers. Method: immunoSEQ multiplex PCR; TCRdb's copy keeps in-frame clones and lacks some. This table has about 78,000 clones, about nine tenths appearing once. The source was CD4+ or CD8+ T cells sorted from blood, collected in a trial of the OX40 agonist ivuxolimab. The receptors derive from an adult with an advanced solid tumor such as melanoma, head and neck, liver or kidney cancer.

The rearrangement uses TRBV2 and TRBJ2-3; 12 bases map to TRBD2. V lost 0 bases, J lost 3 bases, and 10 bases stayed unmatched. From germline, CDR1 is SNHLY and CDR2 FYNNEI. The CDR3 length is 19 residues. The DNA for the CDR3 is TGTGCCAGCAGTGAAGCCCTGGGACTAGCGGGCTATTTTACAGATACGCAGTATTTT. Encoded protein: CASSEALGLAGYFTDTQYF.

In its sample, this clone was seen once. The rearrangement uses TRBV5-1 and TRBJ2-2, with 8 bases identical to TRBD2. The CDR3 runs 18 residues. V shed 4 bases and J 0 bases; nucleotides not matched to a gene: 11. CDR1 and CDR2 (germline): SGHRS, YFSETQ. The CDR3 is CASSRKVLAEANTGELFF. The CDR3 DNA reads TGCGCCAGCAGCCGAAAAGTACTAGCGGAAGCGAACACCGGGGAGCTGTTTTTT.

The CDR3 region is CASRLGTGYEQYF. The CDR3 bases are TGCGCCAGTCGTTTAGGTACAGGCTACGAGCAGTACTTC. This chain uses TRBV10-2 with TRBJ2-7; D is perhaps TRBD1 (5 bases). CDR3 length equals 13 residues. Germline CDR1 is WSHSY and CDR2 is SAAADI. V was trimmed by 9 bases and J by 3 bases, leaving 15 bases between them.

This clone was detected a few times. The V gene is TRBV6-5, the J gene TRBJ1-1; TRBD1 might be the D (6 bases). CDR1 MNHEY and CDR2 SVGAGI come from the germline V gene. The CDR3 has 13 residues. The V gene lost 2 bases and the J gene lost 4 bases, with 8 bases spanning the gap. The DNA for the CDR3 is TGTGCCAGCAGTTACATAGGGGGCACTGAAGCTTTCTTT. Residues: CASSYIGGTEAFF.

The rearrangement links TRBV2 to TRBJ2-7, with D possibly being TRBD1 (6 bases). Germline CDR1 SNHLY, CDR2 FYNNEI. There are 17 residues in the CDR3. Trimming took 6 bases from V and 5 from J, leaving 26 bases between them. The CDR3 spells CASRQLGRGRGSDEQYF. DNA of the CDR3: TGTGCCAGCAGGCAATTGGGACGAGGCAGGGGTTCGGACGAGCAGTACTTC.

V is TRBV18 and J is TRBJ2-7; 7 nucleotides agree with TRBD1. V shed 3 bases and J 5 bases; nucleotides not matched to a gene: 10. Germline V lookup: CDR1 KGHSH, CDR2 LQKENI. The CDR3 covers 15 residues. The CDR3 loop is CASSPWDRARNEQYF. The CDR3 DNA reads as TGTGCCAGCTCACCGTGGGACAGAGCAAGGAACGAGCAGTACTTC.

The chain joins TRBV5-1 to TRBJ2-1; TRBD2 agrees at 9 bases. This CDR3 comprises 16 residues. The germline CDR1 and CDR2 sequences are SGHRS and YFSETQ. The V segment lost 1 base and the J segment 4 bases; nucleotides outside the gene matches: 6. The CDR3 coding sequence is TGCGCCAGCAGCTTGATGCCGGGACTAGCTTACAATGAGCAGTTCTTC. This sequence encodes CASSLMPGLAYNEQFF. Drawing the rest from reference TRBV5-1 and TRBJ2-1, the complete variable domain is KAGVTQTPRYLIKTRGQQVTLSCSPISGHRSVSWYQQTPGQGLQFLFEYFSETQRNKGNFPGRFSGRQFSNSRSEMNVSTLELGDSALYLCASSLMPGLAYNEQFFGPGTRLTVL.

The V gene is TRBV5-5, the J gene TRBJ2-3, with a tentative D call TRBD2 (6 bases). Trimming left V 2 bases short and J 0 bases short, with 13 bases between. Germline V gene lookup returns CDR1 SGHKS and CDR2 YYEKEE (reference sequence). The CDR3 loop spans 16 amino acids. CDR3: CASSFGGDPSTDTQYF. DNA of the CDR3: TGTGCCAGCAGCTTTGGAGGGGACCCGAGCACAGATACGCAGTATTTT. The full variable domain, rest sourced from reference TRBV5-5 and TRBJ2-3, is DAGVTQSPTHLIKTRGQQVTLRCSPISGHKSVSWYQQVLGQGPQFIFQYYEKEERGRGNFPDRFSARQFPNYSSELNVNALLLGDSALYLCASSFGGDPSTDTQYFGPGTRLTVL.

This chain uses TRBV19 with TRBJ2-7; 9 bases line up with TRBD1. The CDR3 covers 14 residues. Looked up from germline, CDR1 is LNHDA and CDR2 is SQIVND (reference sequence). The J segment lost 6 bases and the V segment lost 7 bases, leaving 10 bases of the junction unmatched. As DNA, the CDR3 is TGTGCCAGTACCACGGGACAGGGTTACTCCGAGCAGTACTTC. Protein sequence: CASTTGQGYSEQYF.

V usage is TRBV2 and J usage is TRBJ2-3; D may correspond to TRBD1 or TRBD2 (6 bases each). V lost 6 bases and J lost 3, with 16 bases in between. Germline V lookup: CDR1 SNHLY, CDR2 FYNNEI. CDR3 length: 15 amino acids. The chain's CDR3 is CASSRRGGRTDTQYF. CDR3 coding DNA: TGTGCCAGCAGCCGAAGAGGGGGGCGGACAGATACGCAGTATTTT.

The J gene is TRBJ2-7, the V gene TRBV5-1; the D gene is possibly TRBD2 (6 bases). Germline CDR1 and CDR2: SGHRS and YFSETQ. Trimming removed 1 base at V and 3 bases at J, with 11 bases between. The CDR3 runs to 14 residues. The CDR3 is CASSLSRGGYEQYF. CDR3 in DNA: TGCGCCAGCAGCTTGAGTAGGGGAGGCTACGAGCAGTACTTC.

This clone appeared a single time. CDR3 nucleotides: TGTGCCAGCAGCACCGCACTAGCGGGGTCTTACGGACGCAGCACAGATACGCAGTATTTT. It is translated as CASSTALAGSYGRSTDTQYF. The chain joins TRBV7-8 to TRBJ2-3, with 10 nucleotides matching TRBD2. The CDR3 is 20 amino acids. Losses at the gene ends were 5 bases for V and 0 bases for J; bases not matched to a gene: 17. From germline, CDR1 is SGHVS and CDR2 FQNEAQ.

Concerning this clone: The same CDR3 also results from other DNA sequences found in this sample. This rearrangement joins TRBV6-1 to TRBJ1-1; D remains ambiguous. Germline assignment: CDR1 MNHNS and CDR2 SASEGT. Trimming removed 0 bases at V and 1 base at J, with 6 bases between. The CDR3 has 14 amino acids. Written as DNA, the CDR3 is TGTGCCAGCAGTGAAGCTGCGGAGAACACTGAAGCTTTCTTT. The encoded protein is CASSEAAENTEAFF.

The chain carries TRBV4-1 and TRBJ2-5; D is undetermined. Germline V lookup: CDR1 MGHRA, CDR2 YSYEKL. CDR3 size: 16 residues. V dropped 2 bases and J dropped 5 bases, with 18 bases sitting between them. CDR3 amino acids: CASSQRPPGPAETQYF. The CDR3 DNA reads as TGCGCCAGCAGCCAAAGACCGCCCGGCCCGGCTGAGACCCAGTACTTC.

The chain couples TRBV28 to TRBJ2-1, with 9 positions matching TRBD2. This CDR3 is 17 amino acids long. Germline V gene sequence: CDR1 MDHEN, CDR2 SYDVKM. The V gene end was trimmed by 5 bases and the J gene end by 4 bases; junction bases not matched to a gene: 12. The CDR3 nucleotides read TGTGCCAGCAGTGCCTCCGCCGGGACTAGCAGATACAATGAGCAGTTCTTC. Translating it yields CASSASAGTSRYNEQFF.

The chain has TRBV7-8 and TRBJ1-2, with D possibly TRBD1 on 6 matching bases. The CDR3 consists of 13 residues. Germline CDR1 and CDR2: SGHVS and FQNEAQ. Trimming removed 5 bases from V and 8 bases from J, with 15 bases in between. The CDR3 DNA reads as TGTGCCAGCAGCCCAGGACAGTCGGGAGGCTACACCTTC. This encodes CASSPGQSGGYTF.

This chain uses TRBV10-1 with TRBJ2-2, with D tentatively TRBD1 (5 bases). Germline CDR1 and CDR2: WNHNN and SYGVQD (reference sequence). The CDR3 covers 15 residues. V lost 6 bases to trimming and J lost 0 bases, with 11 bases between them. CDR3 bases: TGCGCCAGCAGCGCAGGGTTCGCGAACACCGGGGAGCTGTTTTTT. Translation gives CASSAGFANTGELFF.

The V and J genes are TRBV7-6 and TRBJ2-3; 10 bases are shared with TRBD2. The V gene's germline CDR1 is SGHVS and CDR2 FNYEAQ. CDR3 size: 17 residues. J lost 3 bases, V lost 2 bases, and 8 bases had no gene match. The CDR3 DNA sequence: TGTGCCAGCAGCTTACCGTTAGCGGGAGGACTGACAGATACGCAGTATTTT. Amino acids: CASSLPLAGGLTDTQYF.

The gene calls are TRBV7-9 and TRBJ1-1; unclear D gene. Trimming removed 5 bases from V and 1 base from J, with 8 bases in between. Germline loops: CDR1 SEHNR, CDR2 FQNEAQ (reference sequence). The CDR3 covers 13 residues. Here the CDR3 DNA reads TGTGCCAGCAGCCTGTATGAGAACACTGAAGCTTTCTTT. Amino acids: CASSLYENTEAFF.

The V and J genes are TRBV5-1 and TRBJ2-4; 8 nucleotides line up with TRBD1. V lost 3 bases, J lost 8 bases, and 10 bases stayed unmatched. This CDR3 has 15 residues. The germline CDR1 and CDR2 sequences are SGHRS and YFSETQ. The CDR3 loop is CASSYGQGGGYIQYF. CDR3 in DNA: TGCGCCAGCAGCTATGGACAGGGAGGAGGATACATTCAGTACTTC.

J is TRBJ2-5 and V is TRBV5-1; TRBD2 matches at 10 bases. V trimming: 1 base; J trimming: 1 base; junction bases outside the gene matches: 7. The CDR3 length is 17 residues. CDR1 is SGHRS and CDR2 is YFSETQ in the germline V gene. CDR3 protein: CASSLSGIAGGQETQYF. CDR3 coding DNA: TGCGCCAGCAGCTTGAGCGGAATAGCGGGAGGCCAAGAGACCCAGTACTTC.

This clone was picked up a small number of times. The chain recombines TRBV2 with TRBJ1-2, with D unresolved. Germline CDR1 is SNHLY and CDR2 is FYNNEI. V was clipped by 3 bases and J by 2 bases, with 4 bases between them. The CDR3 length is 12 residues. The CDR3 coding sequence is TGTGCCAGCAGTGAGGAAAACTATGGCTACACCTTC. Its protein product is CASSEENYGYTF.

Of note for this clone: Other nucleotide sequences in the sample specify the same CDR3. CDR3 protein: CASSYSGRSNEQFF. The CDR3 DNA is TGTGCCAGCAGTTATAGCGGGAGGTCGAATGAGCAGTTCTTC. V and J are TRBV6-5 and TRBJ2-1; 10 nucleotides agree with TRBD2. Germline CDR1 reads MNHEY; CDR2 reads SVGAGI. Trimming at V came to 3 bases and at J to 7 bases, leaving 3 bases not matched to a gene. This CDR3 is built from 14 residues.

The chain employs TRBV5-4 and TRBJ2-7, with D hard to call. CDR3 size: 15 residues. The V gene's germline CDR1 is SGHNT and CDR2 YYREEE (reference sequence). Trimming removed 4 bases from V and 3 bases from J, with 17 bases in between. This chain's CDR3 is CASSPTGSMGYEQYF. For the CDR3, the DNA is TGTGCCAGCAGCCCAACCGGGTCGATGGGCTACGAGCAGTACTTC.

The chain has TRBV11-2 and TRBJ1-6, with D possibly being TRBD1 (5 bases). The V gene lost 1 base and the J gene lost 7 bases, with 17 bases spanning the gap. The CDR3 spans 17 residues. Germline V lookup: CDR1 SGHAT, CDR2 FQNNGV. CDR3 amino acids: CASSLVPSGPKNSPLHF. The CDR3 nucleotides are TGTGCCAGCAGCTTAGTGCCATCGGGACCGAAGAATTCACCCCTCCACTTT.

The chain has TRBV28 and TRBJ1-2; the D gene is possibly TRBD1 (6 bases). Germline V gene lookup returns CDR1 MDHEN and CDR2 SYDVKM. Trimming shortened V by 8 bases and J by 7 bases, and 14 bases separated the two germline ends. The CDR3 runs 12 residues. The CDR3 nucleotides read TGTGCCAGCTCCTCCTCAGGGGTTGGCTACACCTTC. It codes for CASSSSGVGYTF.

V usage is TRBV5-4 and J usage is TRBJ2-1, with D possibly matching TRBD1 (6 bases). Trimming shortened V by 3 bases and J by 6 bases, and 16 bases separated the two germline ends. This CDR3 has 15 residues. The germline gives CDR1 SGHNT, CDR2 YYREEE (reference sequence). In DNA form, the CDR3 reads TGTGCCAGCAGCTCGTCCGGGACAAGGGGCAATGAGCAGTTCTTC. Translation: CASSSSGTRGNEQFF.

This clone has a single count. The V gene is TRBV5-4, the J gene TRBJ2-2, with D unclear. The CDR3 runs to 12 residues. V was clipped by 0 bases and J by 7 bases, with 4 bases between them. Germline-derived CDR1 and CDR2 are SGHNT and YYREEE (reference sequence). The CDR3 protein is CASSLGFGELFF. CDR3 DNA sequence: TGTGCCAGCAGCTTGGGTTTCGGGGAGCTGTTTTTT. The complete variable domain, with remaining parts taken from reference TRBV5-4 and TRBJ2-2, reads ETGVTQSPTHLIKTRGQQVTLRCSSQSGHNTVSWYQQALGQGPQFIFQYYREEENGRGNFPPRFSGLQFPNYSSELNVNALELDDSALYLCASSLGFGELFFGEGSRLTVL.

The chain links TRBV7-2 to TRBJ1-2; no definite D call. From germline, CDR1 is SGHTA and CDR2 FQGNSA. CDR3 length equals 12 residues. V lost 1 base and J lost 4, with 4 bases in between. This CDR3 reads CASSLESYGYTF. The DNA of the CDR3 is TGTGCCAGCAGCTTAGAGTCCTATGGCTACACCTTC.

The gene calls are TRBV28 and TRBJ1-5; D not certain. Germline lookup yields CDR1 MDHEN and CDR2 SYDVKM. The CDR3 is made up of 11 amino acids. V was pared by 6 bases and J by 9 bases, with 9 bases between. This CDR3 reads CASSLNGPQHF. The CDR3 bases are TGTGCCAGCAGCCTTAACGGGCCCCAGCATTTT. Combining the CDR3 with reference TRBV28 and TRBJ1-5 gives the whole variable domain DVKVTQSSRYLVKRTGEKVFLECVQDMDHENMFWYRQDPGLGLRLIYFSYDVKMKEKGDIPEGYSVSREKKERFSLILESASTNQTSMYLCASSLNGPQHFGDGTRLSIL.

V usage is TRBV28 and J usage is TRBJ1-2, with 10 bases matching TRBD1. Germline assignment: CDR1 MDHEN and CDR2 SYDVKM. This CDR3 is 13 amino acids long. V lost 8 bases to trimming and J lost 8 bases; unmatched junction nucleotides: 8. Here the CDR3 DNA reads TGTGCCAGCGCGAGACAGGGGGCTTGGGGCTACACCTTC. Translation: CASARQGAWGYTF.